The 32 T cell receptor beta chains below were found in one sample sequenced in a study of blood T cell repertoires in COVID-19. Sequenced by immunoSEQ multiplex PCR; TCRdb stores in-frame clones only, minus some. The table shows roughly 350,000 clones, with roughly 86% occurring only once. The sequencing sample was made of peripheral blood. The receptors shown here come from a woman aged 25-40 years with COVID-19, enrolled during active disease.

The chain recombines TRBV11-2 with TRBJ2-1; the match to TRBD2 covers 10 bases. The CDR3 is 15 residues long. Trimming removed 2 bases from V and 7 bases from J; junction bases left unmatched: 5. The germline V gene encodes CDR1 SGHAT and CDR2 FQNNGV. Written as DNA, the CDR3 is TGTGCCAGCAGCTTATTGGCTAGCGGGAGTAATGAGCAGTTCTTC. This codes for CASSLLASGSNEQFF. Full variable domain (outside the CDR3, taken from reference TRBV11-2 and TRBJ2-1): EAGVAQSPRYKIIEKRQSVAFWCNPISGHATLYWYQQILGQGPKLLIQFQNNGVVDDSQLPKDRFSAERLKGVDSTLKIQPAKLEDSAVYLCASSLLASGSNEQFFGPGTRLTVL.

This rearrangement joins TRBV5-6 to TRBJ1-4, with a weak D call TRBD1 (6 bases). V was cut by 2 bases and J by 8 bases, with 13 bases left in between. CDR3 length: 14 residues. Looked up from germline, CDR1 is SGHDT and CDR2 is YYEEEE. CDR3 in amino acids: CASSLRQAREKLFF. CDR3 bases: TGTGCCAGCAGCTTACGACAGGCCCGGGAAAAACTGTTTTTT.

The J gene is TRBJ2-6, the V gene TRBV27, with D perhaps TRBD1 (6 bases). CDR1 MNHEY and CDR2 SMNVEV come from the germline V gene (reference sequence). Deletions cut 8 bases from V and 4 bases from J, with 21 bases between. CDR3 length equals 17 residues. For the CDR3, the DNA is TGTGCCAGCGGGACATGGGCACCGTCTCTCGGGGCCAACGTCCTGACTTTC. It yields the protein CASGTWAPSLGANVLTF.

V and J are TRBV5-4 and TRBJ2-2; TRBD1 matches 11 bases. CDR1 is SGHNT, CDR2 YYREEE, per germline (reference sequence). The CDR3 extends over 15 amino acids. The J segment lost 7 bases and the V segment lost 3 bases, leaving 5 bases of the junction unmatched. The CDR3 bases are TGTGCCAGCAGCTCCCGGGACAGGGGGATCGGGGAGCTGTTTTTT. It specifies CASSSRDRGIGELFF.

The rearrangement joins TRBV2 to TRBJ1-1; the match to TRBD1 covers 8 bases. The V segment lost 5 bases and the J segment 5 bases; nucleotides outside the gene matches: 10. The CDR3 is made up of 15 amino acids. Germline V gene lookup returns CDR1 SNHLY and CDR2 FYNNEI. The CDR3 coding sequence is TGTGCCAGCAGTTTCGAGGTCAGGGGGCGTACTGAAGCTTTCTTT. Residues: CASSFEVRGRTEAFF. Full variable domain (remainder filled in from reference TRBV2 and TRBJ1-1): EPEVTQTPSHQVTQMGQEVILRCVPISNHLYFYWYRQILGQKVEFLVSFYNNEISEKSEIFDDQFSVERPDGSNFTLKIRSTKLEDSAMYFCASSFEVRGRTEAFFGQGTRLTVV.

On this clone itself: Other DNA sequences in the same sample also yield this CDR3. This chain uses TRBV9 with TRBJ2-5, with 9 bases lining up with TRBD2. The CDR3 spans 16 residues. In germline, CDR1 is SGDLS, CDR2 YYNGEE. J gave up 5 bases and V 0 bases, and 8 bases lay outside the gene matches. CDR3 residues: CASSVELAGEGETQYF. In DNA form, the CDR3 reads TGTGCCAGCAGCGTAGAATTAGCGGGAGAAGGTGAGACCCAGTACTTC. Together with reference TRBV9 and TRBJ2-5, the CDR3 gives the full variable domain: DSGVTQTPKHLITATGQRVTLRCSPRSGDLSVYWYQQSLDQGLQFLIQYYNGEERAKGNILERFSAQQFPDLHSELNLSSLELGDSALYFCASSVELAGEGETQYFGPGTRLLVL.

The chain carries TRBV24-1 and TRBJ1-1, with 7 bases that match TRBD1. The V segment lost 3 bases and the J segment 1 base; nucleotides outside the gene matches: 4. Germline V lookup: CDR1 KGHDR, CDR2 SFDVKD. The length of the CDR3 is 15 residues. The CDR3 loop is CATSDPRQGNTEAFF. CDR3 sequence (DNA): TGTGCCACCAGTGATCCCCGACAGGGGAACACTGAAGCTTTCTTT.

The rearrangement links TRBV4-3 to TRBJ2-2, with 10 bases identical to TRBD2. This CDR3 has 17 amino acids. V was clipped by 0 bases and J by 1 base; unmatched bases: 2. Germline V CDR1 and CDR2: LGHNA, YSLEER. The DNA of the CDR3 is TGCGCCAGCAGCCAAGATCGACTAGCGGGGAACACCGGGGAGCTGTTTTTT. Encoded protein: CASSQDRLAGNTGELFF.

V usage is TRBV5-1 and J usage is TRBJ2-1, with TRBD1 matching 10 bases. This CDR3 comprises 16 residues. V was clipped by 4 bases and J by 4 bases; unmatched bases: 8. Germline V gene data show CDR1 as SGHRS and CDR2 as YFSETQ. CDR3 coding DNA: TGCGCCAGCAGCCCCATGACAGGGGGCCTATACAATGAGCAGTTCTTC. Residues: CASSPMTGGLYNEQFF.

The V gene is TRBV19, the J gene TRBJ2-1; D remains ambiguous. The CDR3 contains 13 residues. Germline CDR1 reads LNHDA; CDR2 reads SQIVND (reference sequence). Trimming stripped 5 bases from V and 9 bases from J, with 14 bases between. This CDR3 reads CASSPFLGSEQFF. CDR3 bases: TGTGCCAGTAGTCCCTTCTTGGGCAGTGAGCAGTTCTTC.

The CDR3 DNA follows: TGTGCCAGCAGTTATAAGGGGGCTGATGAAAAACTGTTTTTT. It yields the protein CASSYKGADEKLFF. This rearrangement joins TRBV6-5 to TRBJ1-4, with 7 bases aligning to TRBD1. CDR1 and CDR2 from the germline V gene are MNHEY and SVGAGI. This CDR3 is built from 14 residues. V was clipped by 3 bases and J by 6 bases; unmatched bases: 4.

Written as DNA, the CDR3 is TGTGCCAGCAGCTTACCCCGGGGGGACTATGGCTACACCTTC. The encoded protein is CASSLPRGDYGYTF. The chain joins TRBV5-4 to TRBJ1-2; D possibly corresponds to TRBD1 (5 bases). From germline, CDR1 is SGHNT and CDR2 YYREEE (reference sequence). This CDR3 is 14 amino acids long. V was clipped by 2 bases and J by 3 bases, with 11 bases between them.

V is TRBV24-1 and J is TRBJ2-7; D might be TRBD1 (5 bases). The CDR3 runs 13 residues. Germline V gives CDR1 KGHDR, CDR2 SFDVKD. Between the trimmed V and J ends, which lost 4 bases and 3 bases, there was a span of 9 bases. CDR3 in amino acids: CATSDKTDYEQYF. Written as DNA, the CDR3 is TGTGCCACCAGTGACAAGACAGACTACGAGCAGTACTTC.

Comments on this clone: The sample holds other DNA sequences that translate to the same CDR3. The chain joins TRBV27 to TRBJ2-3; unclear D gene. From germline, CDR1 is MNHEY and CDR2 SMNVEV (reference sequence). CDR3 length: 13 amino acids. The V end lost 5 bases, the J end lost 0 bases, and 6 bases lay between the germline ends. The CDR3: CASSLLSTDTQYF. CDR3 bases: TGTGCCAGCAGTCTACTAAGCACAGATACGCAGTATTTT.

This sequence joins TRBV27 and TRBJ2-7; weak D call: TRBD2 (6 bases). Germline V lookup: CDR1 MNHEY, CDR2 SMNVEV (reference sequence). This CDR3 has 15 residues. Between the trimmed V and J ends, which lost 3 bases and 4 bases, there was a span of 16 bases. As DNA, the CDR3 is TGTGCCAGCAGTTTCCTTGCGGGAAGATCTTACGAGCAGTACTTC. As protein: CASSFLAGRSYEQYF.

The count of this clone is one. V gene TRBV19 combines with J gene TRBJ2-1, with D perhaps matching TRBD2 (5 bases). CDR1 is LNHDA and CDR2 is SQIVND in the germline V gene (reference sequence). Trimming removed 3 bases at V and 8 bases at J, with 14 bases between. This CDR3 has 14 amino acids. CDR3 DNA: TGTGCCAGTAGTATCTGGGGAGATGGGGATGAGCAGTTCTTC. This codes for CASSIWGDGDEQFF.

This clone was counted a single time. The CDR3 bases are TGTGCCAGCAGCCCACCGGGGGTCTTCGAAAGCTCCTACGAGCAGTACTTC. It codes for CASSPPGVFESSYEQYF. This rearrangement joins TRBV28 to TRBJ2-7; tentatively, D is TRBD2 (6 bases). Germline CDR1 MDHEN, CDR2 SYDVKM. The ends were cut back, 6 bases at V and 0 bases at J, with 21 bases in the middle. CDR3 length: 17 amino acids.

This sequence joins TRBV30 and TRBJ2-1, with 13 bases aligning to TRBD2. CDR1 and CDR2 from the germline V gene are GTSNPN and SVGIG (reference sequence). This CDR3 is 16 amino acids long. V trimming: 2 bases; J trimming: 7 bases; junction bases outside the gene matches: 8. The CDR3 nucleotides read TGTGCCTGGAGTTCGAGGACTAGCGGGGGCGGGAATGAGCAGTTCTTC. The encoded protein is CAWSSRTSGGGNEQFF.

The V call is TRBV30, the J call TRBJ2-1; D may be TRBD1 (5 bases). V lost 0 bases to trimming and J lost 8 bases, with 11 bases between them. This CDR3 has 13 amino acids. The germline V gene encodes CDR1 GTSNPN and CDR2 SVGIG (reference sequence). Here the CDR3 reads CAWSVLRAHEQFF. The CDR3 DNA reads TGTGCCTGGAGTGTACTCAGGGCACATGAGCAGTTCTTC. The variable domain in full, completed from reference TRBV30 and TRBJ2-1, reads SQTIHQWPATLVQPVGSPLSLECTVEGTSNPNLYWYRQAAGRGLQLLFYSVGIGQISSEVPQNLSASRPQDRQFILSSKKLLLSDSGFYLCAWSVLRAHEQFFGPGTRLTVL.

The chain is built from TRBV28 and TRBJ2-7; D might be TRBD2 (6 bases). V was pared by 5 bases and J by 7 bases, with 9 bases between. Germline CDR1 reads MDHEN; CDR2 reads SYDVKM. The CDR3 has 11 residues. CDR3 nucleotides: TGTGCCAGCAGTCCCGGGGGTGAGCAGTACTTC. Translated, it gives CASSPGGEQYF.

V is TRBV29-1 and J is TRBJ2-3; 7 bases line up with TRBD2. CDR3 length: 16 amino acids. The germline CDR1 and CDR2 sequences are SQVTM and ANQGSEA. DNA for the CDR3: TGCGGATTCTCGGGGTGGGGTAGCGGGAGCACAGATACGCAGTATTTT. It yields the protein CGFSGWGSGSTDTQYF.

This chain uses TRBV20-1 with TRBJ2-1, with D hard to call. Trimming removed 4 bases from V and 9 bases from J, with 10 bases in between. Germline V gives CDR1 DFQATT, CDR2 SNEGSKA (reference sequence). The CDR3 extends over 11 amino acids. CDR3 loop: CSATGIPEQFF. CDR3 bases: TGCAGTGCTACGGGTATCCCTGAGCAGTTCTTC.

The rearrangement uses TRBV7-6 and TRBJ1-1; no definite D call. This CDR3 has 14 amino acids. V was clipped by 5 bases and J by 4 bases, with 14 bases between them. CDR1 and CDR2 from the germline V gene are SGHVS and FNYEAQ. Here the CDR3 reads CASSRLGVGTEAFF. The CDR3 nucleotides read TGTGCCAGCAGCCGACTCGGGGTTGGCACTGAAGCTTTCTTT.

V is TRBV9 and J is TRBJ1-1; TRBD1 might be the D (6 bases). This CDR3 is built from 15 residues. In germline, CDR1 is SGDLS, CDR2 YYNGEE. Trimming took 4 bases from V and 0 from J, leaving 13 bases between them. The CDR3 region has the DNA TGTGCCAGCAGCCTACAGGGACATATGAACACTGAAGCTTTCTTT. It codes for CASSLQGHMNTEAFF.

The rearrangement uses TRBV19 and TRBJ2-7; 7 bases are a match to TRBD1. V shed 4 bases and J 6 bases; nucleotides not matched to a gene: 12. The germline V gene encodes CDR1 LNHDA and CDR2 SQIVND (reference sequence). The CDR3 totals 15 residues. The CDR3 DNA sequence: TGTGCCAGTAGTAACGACAGGGTCCCCCTCGGCGAGCAGTACTTC. Translated: CASSNDRVPLGEQYF.

The chain joins TRBV18 to TRBJ2-7, with TRBD1 identical over 8 bases. The CDR3 is 14 residues long. Germline-derived CDR1 and CDR2 are KGHSH and LQKENI. Trimming cost V 6 bases and J 4 bases; bases outside gene matches: 8. CDR3 region: CASSPRTGWYEQYF. The CDR3 DNA sequence: TGTGCCAGCTCTCCCCGGACAGGGTGGTACGAGCAGTACTTC.

The chain uses TRBV7-3 and TRBJ1-1; D is unresolved. Trimming took off 5 bases at V and 7 bases at J, with 14 bases between the two ends. Germline V gives CDR1 SGHTA, CDR2 FQGTGA. This CDR3 spans 13 amino acids. The CDR3 sequence is CASSPQSSLEAFF. CDR3 nucleotide sequence: TGTGCCAGCAGCCCCCAGTCTAGCCTTGAAGCTTTCTTT.

The chain combines TRBV2 with TRBJ2-7; 10 positions agree with TRBD2. Germline V CDR1 and CDR2: SNHLY, FYNNEI. Germline trimming cut 5 bases from V and 3 bases from J; bases unmatched to any gene: 4. The CDR3 spans 14 residues. DNA of the CDR3: TGTGCCAGCAGTCCCAGCGGGGGGGGCTACGAGCAGTACTTC. Translation gives CASSPSGGGYEQYF. The complete variable domain, with remaining parts taken from reference TRBV2 and TRBJ2-7, reads EPEVTQTPSHQVTQMGQEVILRCVPISNHLYFYWYRQILGQKVEFLVSFYNNEISEKSEIFDDQFSVERPDGSNFTLKIRSTKLEDSAMYFCASSPSGGGYEQYFGPGTRLTVT.

J is TRBJ2-3 and V is TRBV29-1; a weak D match, TRBD1 (6 bases). Between the trimmed V and J ends, which lost 6 bases and 0 bases, there was a span of 13 bases. The CDR3 totals 14 residues. Germline V gives CDR1 SQVTM, CDR2 ANQGSEA. The CDR3 bases are TGCAGCGTCGCACGGACAGACAGCACAGATACGCAGTATTTT. Encoded protein: CSVARTDSTDTQYF.

This chain links TRBV4-3 with TRBJ2-7, with TRBD1 matching over 7 bases. Germline lookup yields CDR1 LGHNA and CDR2 YSLEER. CDR3 length: 15 residues. The V segment lost 2 bases and the J segment 3 bases; nucleotides outside the gene matches: 7. DNA for the CDR3: TGCGCCAGCAGCCAAAGATGGACAGGCGGCTACGAGCAGTACTTC. This encodes CASSQRWTGGYEQYF.

The chain carries TRBV5-1 and TRBJ2-5, with 8 bases lining up with TRBD1. There are 12 residues in the CDR3. Germline V gene sequence: CDR1 SGHRS, CDR2 YFSETQ. After removal of 7 bases from V and 8 bases from J, the junction contained 7 bases not matched to a gene. This CDR3 is CASARDRGTQYF. The CDR3 DNA is TGCGCCAGCGCAAGAGACAGGGGCACCCAGTACTTC.

This chain links TRBV27 with TRBJ1-2; D is ambiguous. V lost 2 bases, J lost 3 bases, and 10 bases lay in between. The CDR3 consists of 14 residues. CDR1 and CDR2 from the germline V gene are MNHEY and SMNVEV (reference sequence). In DNA form, the CDR3 reads TGTGCCAGCAGTTTAGCCGGTTCTCACTATGGCTACACCTTC. This codes for CASSLAGSHYGYTF.